The 7 T cell receptor beta chains given below trace back to one sample, sequenced in a study of blood T cell repertoires in COVID-19. Using immunoSEQ multiplex PCR, the repertoire was profiled, and TCRdb retains in-frame clones only, with some absent. The sample yields 200,000 to 300,000 clones, approximately 81% seen once. Sequencing was done on a sample of peripheral blood. These receptors originate from a man aged 55-75 years with acute or convalescent COVID-19.

This sequence joins TRBV15 and TRBJ2-7, with D possibly TRBD1 on 7 matching bases. The CDR3 length is 17 residues. V gave up 3 bases and J gave up 3 bases, with 21 bases separating them. Germline assignment: CDR1 LNHNV and CDR2 YYDKDF (reference sequence). CDR3 bases: TGTGCCACCAGCAGTTCTGGTAATGCAGGGGGGTTCTACGAGCAGTACTTC. Its translation is CATSSSGNAGGFYEQYF.

This clone was detected once. V gene TRBV29-1 combines with J gene TRBJ2-7; 11 bases agree with TRBD1. V shed 7 bases, J shed 4 bases, and the junction held 3 bases outside the gene matches. This CDR3 contains 12 residues. CDR1 is SQVTM and CDR2 is ANQGSEA in the germline V gene. As DNA, the CDR3 is TGCAGCGCGGGACAGGGGGTATACGAGCAGTACTTC. Amino acid sequence: CSAGQGVYEQYF.

This clone showed up just once. The gene calls are TRBV11-2 and TRBJ2-3; TRBD2 is a possible D gene (6 bases). Germline assignment: CDR1 SGHAT and CDR2 FQNNGV. The CDR3 loop spans 14 amino acids. V lost 5 bases and J lost 3, with 12 bases in between. In DNA, the CDR3 is TGTGCCAGCAGCGCGGGACTTCAGACAGATACGCAGTATTTT. Translated: CASSAGLQTDTQYF.

The gene calls are TRBV18 and TRBJ2-5; D unclear. Germline V gene sequence: CDR1 KGHSH, CDR2 LQKENI. The CDR3 contains 14 residues. Trimming shortened V by 1 base and J by 5 bases, and 11 bases separated the two germline ends. The CDR3 spells CASSPQAFGETQYF. In nucleotides, the CDR3 is TGTGCCAGCTCACCACAGGCGTTCGGGGAGACCCAGTACTTC.

The genes are TRBV2 and TRBJ2-3, with D possibly TRBD2 on 5 matching bases. Trimming shortened V by 6 bases and J by 10 bases, and 20 bases separated the two germline ends. Germline V CDR1 and CDR2: SNHLY, FYNNEI. The CDR3 consists of 14 residues. The CDR3, as DNA: TGTGCCAGCAGGGACCTTCCGGTTTCCGGGGCGCAGTATTTT. Residues: CASRDLPVSGAQYF.

The gene calls are TRBV7-9 and TRBJ1-2, with D possibly TRBD1 on 5 matching bases. Looked up from germline, CDR1 is SEHNR and CDR2 is FQNEAQ (reference sequence). The V end was cut by 1 base, the J end by 0 bases, with 12 bases between. CDR3 size: 16 residues. This CDR3 is CASSLEGSAANYGYTF. CDR3 coding DNA: TGTGCCAGCAGCTTAGAGGGGTCCGCAGCTAACTATGGCTACACCTTC.

V is TRBV28 and J is TRBJ2-2, with 9 bases that match TRBD2. CDR1 is MDHEN and CDR2 is SYDVKM in the germline V gene. J lost 0 bases, V lost 5 bases, and 1 base had no gene match. This CDR3 is 15 amino acids long. The CDR3 nucleotides are TGTGCCAGCAGTCTAGCGGGGCCGAACACCGGGGAGCTGTTTTTT. This encodes CASSLAGPNTGELFF.